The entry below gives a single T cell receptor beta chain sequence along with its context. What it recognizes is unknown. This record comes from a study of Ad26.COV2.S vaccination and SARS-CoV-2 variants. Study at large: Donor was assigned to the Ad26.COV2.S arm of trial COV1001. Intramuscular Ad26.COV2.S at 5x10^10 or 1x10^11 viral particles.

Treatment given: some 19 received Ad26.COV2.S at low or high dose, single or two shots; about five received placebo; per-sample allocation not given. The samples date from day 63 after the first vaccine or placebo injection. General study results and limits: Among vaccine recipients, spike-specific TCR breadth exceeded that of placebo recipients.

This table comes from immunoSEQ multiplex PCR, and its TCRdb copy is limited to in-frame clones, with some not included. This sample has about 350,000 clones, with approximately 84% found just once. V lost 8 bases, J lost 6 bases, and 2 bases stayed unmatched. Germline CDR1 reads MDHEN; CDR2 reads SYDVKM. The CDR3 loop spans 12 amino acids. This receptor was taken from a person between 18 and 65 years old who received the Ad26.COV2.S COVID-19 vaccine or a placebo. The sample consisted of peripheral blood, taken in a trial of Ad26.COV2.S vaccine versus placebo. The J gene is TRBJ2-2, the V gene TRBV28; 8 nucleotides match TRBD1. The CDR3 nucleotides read TGTGCCAGCCAACAGGGGGCCGGGGAGCTGTTTTTT. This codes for CASQQGAGELFF.